The rows below give T cell receptor beta chains drawn from one sample of a study of blood T cell repertoires in COVID-19. Profiled with immunoSEQ multiplex PCR; TCRdb holds only in-frame clones, not every one. The repertoire includes about 23,000 clones, roughly 90% of them detected once, and 6.3% sits in the top ten. The specimen sequenced was peripheral blood. The receptors stem from a woman of 80 years or more with active COVID-19. Each CDR3 is given with its conserved first and last residue. Each record gives: D gene, V gene, J gene, clone size, CDR3 protein, CDR3 DNA. D genes are given only for firm matches. Where a row states a size, it is once, few, many or the class of an expanded clone; other rows omit it.

D: TRBD2
V: TRBV13
J: TRBJ2-5
size: once
CDR3: CASSPGTSDETQYF
DNA: TGTGCCAGCAGTCCCGGGACTAGCGATGAGACCCAGTACTTC

D: -
V: TRBV13
J: TRBJ2-5
size: -
CDR3: CASSLGSIQETQYF
DNA: TGTGCCAGCAGCTTGGGGAGTATCCAAGAGACCCAGTACTTC

D: -
V: TRBV6-5
J: TRBJ2-3
size: -
CDR3: CASSHPGDTQYF
DNA: TGTGCCAGCAGCCACCCTGGCGATACGCAGTATTTT

D: TRBD1
V: TRBV2
J: TRBJ2-7
size: -
CDR3: CASSDIPQGVSYEQYF
DNA: TGTGCCAGCAGTGATATCCCCCAGGGGGTATCCTACGAGCAGTACTTC

D: -
V: TRBV21-1
J: TRBJ1-3
size: -
CDR3: CASSKKPTGDSGNTIYF
DNA: TGTGCCAGCAGCAAAAAACCCACAGGAGACTCTGGAAACACCATATATTTT

D: TRBD1
V: TRBV7-2
J: TRBJ1-5
size: -
CDR3: CASSLNWNSDRVGQPQHF
DNA: TGTGCCAGCAGCTTAAACTGGAACTCGGACAGGGTAGGTCAGCCCCAGCATTTT

D: -
V: TRBV12-1
J: TRBJ2-5
size: once
CDR3: CASSFRGAEQETQYF
DNA: TGTGCCAGCAGCTTTCGGGGGGCGGAACAAGAGACCCAGTACTTC

D: -
V: TRBV27
J: TRBJ2-3
size: -
CDR3: CASRSRETDTQYF
DNA: TGTGCCAGCAGATCCAGGGAAACAGATACGCAGTATTTT

D: -
V: TRBV30
J: TRBJ1-5
size: few
CDR3: CAWSGGGGNQPQHF
DNA: TGTGCCTGGAGTGGAGGAGGCGGCAATCAGCCCCAGCATTTT

D: TRBD2
V: TRBV25-1
J: TRBJ2-1
size: -
CDR3: CASSNSGTRSYNEQFF
DNA: TGTGCCAGCAGTAATAGCGGGACCCGCTCCTACAATGAGCAGTTCTTC

D: TRBD1
V: TRBV5-4
J: TRBJ1-6
size: -
CDR3: CASSLGSGTGNSPLHF
DNA: TGTGCCAGCAGCTTGGGTTCCGGGACAGGAAATTCACCCCTCCACTTT

D: -
V: TRBV15
J: TRBJ2-1
size: once
CDR3: CATSRSGTYNEQFF
DNA: TGTGCCACCAGCAGATCCGGGACTTACAATGAGCAGTTCTTC

D: -
V: TRBV5-6
J: TRBJ1-6
size: -
CDR3: CASSLGGSNSPLHF
DNA: TGTGCCAGCAGCTTAGGCGGGTCAAATTCACCCCTCCACTTT

D: TRBD2
V: TRBV6-5
J: TRBJ2-1
size: -
CDR3: CASSREVAGYREQFF
DNA: TGTGCCAGCAGTAGAGAAGTAGCGGGGTATCGGGAGCAGTTCTTC

D: TRBD1
V: TRBV6-5
J: TRBJ2-2
size: -
CDR3: CASSPGTGYTGELFF
DNA: TGTGCCAGCAGCCCCGGGACAGGGTACACCGGGGAGCTGTTTTTT

D: TRBD2
V: TRBV10-3
J: TRBJ2-3
size: -
CDR3: CAISGTGTSGALSTDTQYF
DNA: TGTGCCATCAGTGGAACTGGGACTAGCGGGGCCCTAAGCACAGATACGCAGTATTTT

D: -
V: TRBV27
J: TRBJ2-1
size: -
CDR3: CASSPFQGGVTNNEQFF
DNA: TGTGCCAGCAGTCCATTCCAGGGCGGGGTTACAAACAATGAGCAGTTCTTC

D: -
V: TRBV6-5
J: TRBJ2-7
size: once
CDR3: CASSPGEYEQYF
DNA: TGTGCCAGCAGTCCCGGGGAGTACGAGCAGTACTTC

D: TRBD1
V: TRBV7-3
J: TRBJ2-1
size: -
CDR3: CASSRTGTPYNEQFF
DNA: TGTGCCAGCAGCCGGACAGGGACTCCCTACAATGAGCAGTTCTTC

D: TRBD1
V: TRBV4-2
J: TRBJ2-5
size: once
CDR3: CASSQPRDRGLKETQYF
DNA: TGTGCCAGCAGCCAACCCCGGGACAGGGGGCTTAAAGAGACCCAGTACTTC

D: -
V: TRBV5-4
J: TRBJ2-7
size: -
CDR3: CASSLNRDGYEQYF
DNA: TGTGCCAGCAGCTTGAACCGGGATGGCTACGAGCAGTACTTC

D: -
V: TRBV7-9
J: TRBJ1-5
size: -
CDR3: CASSLESGRGNQPQHF
DNA: TGTGCCAGCAGCTTAGAATCGGGGAGAGGCAATCAGCCCCAGCATTTT

D: -
V: TRBV5-4
J: TRBJ2-5
size: -
CDR3: CASSLAFGVETQYF
DNA: TGTGCCAGCAGCTTGGCCTTCGGGGTTGAGACCCAGTACTTC

D: -
V: TRBV9
J: TRBJ2-6
size: -
CDR3: CASSVDAPGASGANVLTF
DNA: TGTGCCAGCAGCGTTGACGCCCCAGGGGCCTCTGGGGCCAACGTCCTGACTTTC

D: TRBD1
V: TRBV7-9
J: TRBJ2-1
size: -
CDR3: CASSSSDRGEQFF
DNA: TGTGCCAGCAGCTCATCCGACAGGGGTGAGCAGTTCTTC

D: -
V: TRBV18
J: TRBJ2-5
size: -
CDR3: CASSPPTDPQETQYF
DNA: TGTGCCAGCTCACCCCCGACAGACCCACAAGAGACCCAGTACTTC

D: -
V: TRBV4-3
J: TRBJ1-2
size: -
CDR3: CASSQESSGYHGYTF
DNA: TGCGCCAGCAGCCAAGAATCGTCAGGGTATCATGGCTACACCTTC

D: TRBD2
V: TRBV6-2/TRBV6-3
J: TRBJ2-7
size: -
CDR3: CASSWGLAGVPAYF
DNA: TGTGCCAGCAGTTGGGGACTAGCGGGGGTCCCAGCGTACTTC

D: -
V: TRBV3-1/TRBV3-2
J: TRBJ1-3
size: -
CDR3: CASSQAQGNTIYF
DNA: TGTGCCAGCAGCCAAGCACAGGGAAACACCATATATTTT

D: TRBD2
V: TRBV30
J: TRBJ2-5
size: -
CDR3: CAWTDSSGLGGTQYF
DNA: TGTGCCTGGACCGACTCCTCGGGACTAGGCGGGACCCAGTACTTC

D: -
V: TRBV6-6
J: TRBJ1-2
size: -
CDR3: CASRQTTGPYGYTF
DNA: TGTGCCAGCAGACAGACAACAGGGCCCTATGGCTACACCTTC

D: -
V: TRBV19
J: TRBJ1-5
size: -
CDR3: CASSISGPGQPQHF
DNA: TGTGCCAGTAGTATTTCCGGCCCGGGTCAGCCCCAGCATTTT

D: -
V: TRBV10-3
J: TRBJ2-3
size: -
CDR3: CAISEGAGTDTQYF
DNA: TGTGCCATCAGTGAAGGGGCCGGCACAGATACGCAGTATTTT

D: -
V: TRBV27
J: TRBJ1-1
size: -
CDR3: CASSLLSVGTEAFF
DNA: TGTGCCAGCAGTCTCCTCTCGGTTGGCACTGAAGCTTTCTTT

D: -
V: TRBV13
J: TRBJ2-1
size: once
CDR3: CASSPRQLSSYNEQFF
DNA: TGTGCCAGCAGCCCCCGACAGTTGAGCTCCTACAATGAGCAGTTCTTC

D: -
V: TRBV7-2
J: TRBJ2-7
size: -
CDR3: CASSLELRLSYEQYF
DNA: TGTGCCAGCAGCTTAGAACTCAGGCTCTCCTACGAGCAGTACTTC

D: -
V: TRBV30
J: TRBJ1-4
size: -
CDR3: CAWSVQAEKLFF
DNA: TGTGCCTGGAGTGTACAGGCGGAAAAACTGTTTTTT

D: -
V: TRBV5-6
J: TRBJ1-2
size: -
CDR3: CASSLLAGEGYGYTF
DNA: TGTGCCAGCAGCTTGTTGGCAGGGGAGGGGTATGGCTACACCTTC

D: -
V: TRBV6-2/TRBV6-3
J: TRBJ1-1
size: -
CDR3: CASSVTANTEAFF
DNA: TGTGCCAGCAGCGTGACAGCGAACACTGAAGCTTTCTTT

D: TRBD1
V: TRBV5-4
J: TRBJ2-1
size: -
CDR3: CASSPPPGQVLAEQFF
DNA: TGTGCCAGCAGCCCCCCCCCGGGACAGGTGTTGGCTGAGCAGTTCTTC

D: -
V: TRBV6-2/TRBV6-3
J: TRBJ1-5
size: few
CDR3: CASSYGQADQPQHF
DNA: TGTGCCAGCAGTTACGGGCAGGCCGATCAGCCCCAGCATTTT

D: TRBD2
V: TRBV7-2
J: TRBJ2-5
size: -
CDR3: CASSPGTRMWETQYF
DNA: TGTGCCAGCAGCCCAGGGACTAGAATGTGGGAGACCCAGTACTTC